Included here is one T cell receptor (beta chain) sequence, with context. This sample stems from a study of blood T cell repertoires in COVID-19. Overall study: Samples came from the United States, Italy and Spain, spanning acute and convalescent COVID-19. PBMCs, B-cell-depleted T cells, or T cells provided the cDNA or gDNA that made up the material.

The CDR3 runs to 17 residues. The germline gives CDR1 SGHNT, CDR2 YENEEA. After removal of 5 bases from V and 0 bases from J, the junction contained 10 bases not matched to a gene. Under the authors' procedure: Amplifying reference gene primers gave estimates of nucleated cell counts. Assay used: immunoSEQ multiplex PCR; TCRdb lists only in-frame clones, some missing. V, J and clone size were drawn from that table, and D and trimming were deduced from the DNA. The sample includes approximately 50,000 clones, roughly 87% of them seen just once. The V call is TRBV11-3, the J call TRBJ2-1; 7 bases line up with TRBD2. Material: peripheral blood. This TCR came from a human donor in a cohort sampled during active COVID-19. CDR3 sequence: CASSPYSGQVSYNEQFF. The CDR3 DNA sequence: TGTGCCAGCAGCCCTTATAGCGGGCAAGTCTCCTACAATGAGCAGTTCTTC. Full variable domain (outside the CDR3, taken from reference TRBV11-3 and TRBJ2-1): EAGVVQSPRYKIIEKKQPVAFWCNPISGHNTLYWYLQNLGQGPELLIRYENEEAVDDSQLPKDRFSAERLKGVDSTLKIQPAELGDSAVYLCASSPYSGQVSYNEQFFGPGTRLTVL.